A single sample gave rise to the 22 T cell receptor beta chains below, sequenced in a study of patients and donors after allogeneic stem cell transplantation. MiXCR, applied by TCRdb to the RT-PCR reads, yields one record per CDR3 protein. The sample lists about 110,000 distinct CDR3 sequences, approximately 40% occurring once. Material for sequencing was blood, either unsorted or a sorted T cell fraction (not recorded which). The source of these receptors is a human donor who was either an allogeneic HSCT recipient or a stem cell or donor lymphocyte infusion donor (not recorded which). It is not recorded whose cells these are; they may come from a transplant donor.

This clonotype was seen a few times. The genes are TRBV10-3 and TRBJ1-1; maybe TRBD1 (5 bases). The CDR3 consists of 14 residues. Trimming took 4 bases from V and 0 from J, leaving 9 bases between them. Germline CDR1 and CDR2: ENHRY and SYGVKD. DNA of the CDR3: TGTGCCATCAGTGGGGGCCCTATGAACACTGAAGCTTTCTTT. Amino acid sequence: CAISGGPMNTEAFF.

The count of this clonotype is one. The CDR3 region is CASTLTGFGNIQYF. In DNA, the CDR3 is TGCGCCAGCACCCTTACAGGTTTCGGAAACATTCAGTACTTC. The chain employs TRBV5-1 and TRBJ2-4; tentative D call: TRBD1 (5 bases). Trimming shortened V by 6 bases and J by 6 bases, and 16 bases separated the two germline ends. The CDR3 spans 14 residues. In germline, CDR1 is SGHRS, CDR2 YFSETQ.

This clonotype appeared a few times. This sequence joins TRBV7-9 and TRBJ2-5, with D tentatively TRBD2 (6 bases). Trimming removed 1 base from V and 4 bases from J, with 10 bases in between. CDR3 length: 14 amino acids. Germline CDR1 and CDR2: SEHNR and FQNEAQ (reference sequence). CDR3 in amino acids: CASSLGDWIETQYF. The CDR3 bases are TGTGCCAGCAGCTTAGGGGACTGGATAGAGACCCAGTACTTC.

This chain uses TRBV7-3 with TRBJ2-3; D may be TRBD2 (7 bases). The CDR3 sequence is 14 residues long. V shed 5 bases and J shed 2 bases, with 11 bases lying between them. Per the germline V gene, CDR1 is SGHTA and CDR2 is FQGTGA. The CDR3 region is CASSPRGATDTQYF. The CDR3 DNA follows: TGTGCCAGCAGCCCTCGGGGGGCCACAGATACGCAGTATTTT.

The chain recombines TRBV20-1 with TRBJ1-1; unclear D gene. The CDR3 sequence is 14 residues long. Trimming stripped 6 bases from V and 0 bases from J, with 14 bases between. Germline V gives CDR1 DFQATT, CDR2 SNEGSKA (reference sequence). The CDR3 protein is CSASPDAVNTEAFF. The CDR3 DNA reads TGCAGTGCCTCGCCCGACGCTGTGAACACTGAAGCTTTCTTT.

This chain links TRBV6-2 or TRBV6-3 with TRBJ2-2, with TRBD2 matching over 9 bases. The ends lost 8 bases at V and 1 base at J; junction bases unmatched: 8. Germline loops: CDR1 MNHEY, CDR2 SVGEGT. The CDR3 is 16 amino acids. CDR3 amino acids: CASRDSGSGNTGELFF. The CDR3 coding sequence is TGTGCCAGCCGCGATAGCGGGAGCGGGAACACCGGGGAGCTGTTTTTT.

V usage is TRBV20-1 and J usage is TRBJ1-2; tentative D call: TRBD1 (5 bases). V dropped 3 bases and J dropped 0 bases, with 17 bases sitting between them. The CDR3 runs 16 residues. Looked up from germline, CDR1 is DFQATT and CDR2 is SNEGSKA (reference sequence). The CDR3 nucleotides read TGCAGTGCTAGTCCGCTGGGACCGCTGACTAACTATGGCTACACCTTC. It encodes CSASPLGPLTNYGYTF.

The CDR3 reads CASRGGGNYGYTF. The CDR3 coding sequence is TGTGCCAGCAGGGGAGGAGGAAACTATGGCTACACCTTC. The chain recombines TRBV6-5 with TRBJ1-2, with D hard to call. Trimming removed 6 bases at V and 2 bases at J, with 10 bases between. Germline V lookup: CDR1 MNHEY, CDR2 SVGAGI. This CDR3 is 13 amino acids long.

The chain couples TRBV5-1 to TRBJ2-1; no definite D call. The CDR3 consists of 16 residues. Germline CDR1 reads SGHRS; CDR2 reads YFSETQ. V lost 0 bases and J 0 bases, leaving 10 bases between the germline ends. CDR3 nucleotides: TGCGCCAGCAGCTTGGGGGCCATTAGCTCCTACAATGAGCAGTTCTTC. The encoded protein is CASSLGAISSYNEQFF.

This clonotype came up a few times. V is TRBV29-1 and J is TRBJ1-1, with D tentatively TRBD1 (5 bases). The CDR3 length is 13 residues. V was trimmed by 3 bases and J by 0 bases, leaving 8 bases between them. From germline, CDR1 is SQVTM and CDR2 ANQGSEA. The CDR3 bases are TGCAGCGTTGAGGCGACAGTGAACACTGAAGCTTTCTTT. Translating it yields CSVEATVNTEAFF.

V usage is TRBV27 and J usage is TRBJ1-1; TRBD1 might be the D (5 bases). Germline V gene data show CDR1 as MNHEY and CDR2 as SMNVEV (reference sequence). This CDR3 has 14 residues. Trimming shortened V by 7 bases and J by 2 bases, and 14 bases separated the two germline ends. CDR3 protein: CASTPRDLNTEAFF. The CDR3 DNA follows: TGTGCCAGCACCCCCCGGGACCTAAACACTGAAGCTTTCTTT.

In this sample, this clonotype turned up once. This chain connects TRBV20-1 to TRBJ2-3; TRBD2 matches at 7 bases. Germline loops: CDR1 DFQATT, CDR2 SNEGSKA (reference sequence). The CDR3 loop spans 16 amino acids. V was pared by 3 bases and J by 0 bases, with 9 bases of the junction left unmatched. CDR3: CSASGAIAGSTDTQYF. CDR3 nucleotide sequence: TGCAGTGCTAGTGGCGCAATAGCGGGTAGCACAGATACGCAGTATTTT.

This clonotype came up a few times. The V call is TRBV28, the J call TRBJ2-2; no clear D. The V gene lost 11 bases and the J gene lost 0 bases, with 10 bases spanning the gap. The CDR3 has 13 amino acids. Germline CDR1 is MDHEN and CDR2 is SYDVKM. This chain's CDR3 is CAEKATNTGELFF. CDR3 coding DNA: TGTGCCGAGAAGGCCACGAACACCGGGGAGCTGTTTTTT.

The genes are TRBV30 and TRBJ1-1; D ambiguous. Between the trimmed V and J ends, which lost 2 bases and 1 base, there was a span of 8 bases. The CDR3 contains 13 residues. Germline V lookup: CDR1 GTSNPN, CDR2 SVGIG (reference sequence). Here the CDR3 reads CAWSFGRNTEAFF. The CDR3 DNA is TGTGCCTGGAGTTTCGGTCGGAACACTGAAGCTTTCTTT.

This chain uses TRBV7-9 with TRBJ2-7; 7 positions match TRBD1. This CDR3 spans 14 amino acids. The J segment lost 3 bases and the V segment lost 4 bases, leaving 6 bases of the junction unmatched. In germline, CDR1 is SEHNR, CDR2 FQNEAQ (reference sequence). The DNA for the CDR3 is TGTGCCAGCAGCTCTAGACAGGGTCTCTACGAGCAGTACTTC. It codes for CASSSRQGLYEQYF.

This clonotype was seen only a few times. This chain connects TRBV6-5 to TRBJ1-6; D is uncertain. The CDR3 extends over 13 amino acids. The germline gives CDR1 MNHEY, CDR2 SVGAGI. The V end was cut by 4 bases, the J end by 4 bases, with 5 bases between. The CDR3 reads CASSWEYNSPLHF. CDR3 sequence (DNA): TGTGCCAGCAGTTGGGAATATAATTCACCCCTCCACTTT.

This chain links TRBV20-1 with TRBJ2-7; D is perhaps TRBD1 or TRBD2 (6 bases each). V lost 6 bases and J 2 bases, leaving 20 bases between the germline ends. CDR1 is DFQATT and CDR2 is SNEGSKA in the germline V gene (reference sequence). The CDR3 runs 15 residues. CDR3 DNA sequence: TGCAGTGCCCGCACCCGGGGGCTTAAAGCCTACGAGCAGTACTTC. This sequence encodes CSARTRGLKAYEQYF.

This clonotype was counted only a few times. The chain employs TRBV11-2 and TRBJ1-2; 9 nucleotides line up with TRBD1. The CDR3 is 14 amino acids. The J segment lost 5 bases and the V segment lost 5 bases, leaving 6 bases of the junction unmatched. Germline CDR1 and CDR2: SGHAT and FQNNGV. The CDR3 loop is CASSPPGQGYGYTF. CDR3 nucleotides: TGTGCCAGCAGCCCCCCGGGACAGGGTTATGGCTACACCTTC. Full variable domain (rest looked up from reference TRBV11-2 and TRBJ1-2): EAGVAQSPRYKIIEKRQSVAFWCNPISGHATLYWYQQILGQGPKLLIQFQNNGVVDDSQLPKDRFSAERLKGVDSTLKIQPAKLEDSAVYLCASSPPGQGYGYTFGSGTRLTVV.

The V gene is TRBV11-3, the J gene TRBJ2-4; D is perhaps TRBD1 (6 bases). CDR3 size: 16 residues. Germline V lookup: CDR1 SGHNT, CDR2 YENEEA. V shed 8 bases and J shed 3 bases, with 20 bases lying between them. Here the CDR3 DNA reads TGTGCCAGCGGACCAAATACAGGGATGGGCAAAAACATTCAGTACTTC. This gives the protein CASGPNTGMGKNIQYF. Filled out from reference TRBV11-3 and TRBJ2-4, the complete variable domain reads EAGVVQSPRYKIIEKKQPVAFWCNPISGHNTLYWYLQNLGQGPELLIRYENEEAVDDSQLPKDRFSAERLKGVDSTLKIQPAELGDSAVYLCASGPNTGMGKNIQYFGAGTRLSVL.

This clonotype was detected ten times or more. The chain has TRBV27 and TRBJ2-2; D might be TRBD1 (5 bases). The CDR3 is made up of 15 amino acids. V shed 4 bases and J shed 5 bases, with 14 bases lying between them. The germline gives CDR1 MNHEY, CDR2 SMNVEV (reference sequence). DNA for the CDR3: TGTGCCAGCAGTTCCACTCCACAGGCGACCGGGGAGCTGTTTTTT. This sequence encodes CASSSTPQATGELFF.

The chain uses TRBV18 and TRBJ2-3; D is ambiguous. Germline values: CDR1 KGHSH, CDR2 LQKENI. The V gene lost 2 bases and the J gene lost 6 bases, with 6 bases spanning the gap. The CDR3 covers 12 residues. CDR3: CASSPDRDTQYF. As DNA, the CDR3 is TGTGCCAGCTCACCAGATCGTGATACGCAGTATTTT. Complete variable domain (other parts from reference TRBV18 and TRBJ2-3): NAGVMQNPRHLVRRRGQEARLRCSPMKGHSHVYWYRQLPEEGLKFMVYLQKENIIDESGMPKERFSAEFPKEGPSILRIQQVVRGDSAAYFCASSPDRDTQYFGPGTRLTVL.

In the case of this clonotype: The junction shows a germline mismatch at one end, possibly a read error. The DNA for the CDR3 is TGTGCCCGGGGGGGACTCGGGACTAGCTTTCTCTTC. Encoded protein: CARGGLGTSFLF. The chain is built from TRBV30 and TRBJ2-1; 9 bases line up with TRBD2. The CDR3 runs to 12 residues. Per the germline V gene, CDR1 is GTSNPN and CDR2 is SVGIG (reference sequence).